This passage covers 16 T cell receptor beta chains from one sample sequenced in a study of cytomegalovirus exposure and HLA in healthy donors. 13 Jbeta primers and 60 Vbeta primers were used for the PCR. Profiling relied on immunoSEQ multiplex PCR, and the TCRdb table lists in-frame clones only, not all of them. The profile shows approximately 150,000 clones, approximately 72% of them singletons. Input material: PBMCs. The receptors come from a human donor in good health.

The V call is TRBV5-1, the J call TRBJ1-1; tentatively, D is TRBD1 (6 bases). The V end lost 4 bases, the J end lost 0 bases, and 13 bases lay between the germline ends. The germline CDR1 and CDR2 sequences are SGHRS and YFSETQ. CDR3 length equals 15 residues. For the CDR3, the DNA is TGCGCCAGCAGCCCAGGGGTTTATATGAACACTGAAGCTTTCTTT. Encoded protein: CASSPGVYMNTEAFF.

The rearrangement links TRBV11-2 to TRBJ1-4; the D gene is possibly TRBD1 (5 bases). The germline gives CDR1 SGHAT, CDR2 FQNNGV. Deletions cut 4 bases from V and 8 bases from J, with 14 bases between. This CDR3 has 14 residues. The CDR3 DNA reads TGTGCCAGCAGCTATACAGGTCTTTCCGAAAAACTGTTTTTT. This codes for CASSYTGLSEKLFF.

The CDR3 loop is CAWSRWGLAGGESTDTQYF. The CDR3 DNA follows: TGTGCCTGGAGTCGATGGGGACTAGCGGGGGGCGAGAGCACAGATACGCAGTATTTT. The chain employs TRBV30 and TRBJ2-3; 15 bases match TRBD2. Trimming at V came to 2 bases and at J to 0 bases, leaving 9 bases not matched to a gene. Germline CDR1 reads GTSNPN; CDR2 reads SVGIG (reference sequence). The CDR3 runs to 19 residues.

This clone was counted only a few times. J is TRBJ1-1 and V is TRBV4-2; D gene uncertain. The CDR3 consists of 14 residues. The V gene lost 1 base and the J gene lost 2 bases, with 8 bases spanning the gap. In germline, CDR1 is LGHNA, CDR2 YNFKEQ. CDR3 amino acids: CASSQASRNTEAFF. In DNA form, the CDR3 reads TGTGCCAGCAGCCAAGCCTCGAGAAACACTGAAGCTTTCTTT.

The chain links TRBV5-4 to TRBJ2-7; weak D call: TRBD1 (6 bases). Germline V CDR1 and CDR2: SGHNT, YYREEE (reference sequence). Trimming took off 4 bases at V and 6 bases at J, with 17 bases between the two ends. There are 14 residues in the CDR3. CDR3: CASSQDRTLFEQYF. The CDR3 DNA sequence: TGTGCCAGCAGCCAAGACAGGACTCTCTTCGAGCAGTACTTC.

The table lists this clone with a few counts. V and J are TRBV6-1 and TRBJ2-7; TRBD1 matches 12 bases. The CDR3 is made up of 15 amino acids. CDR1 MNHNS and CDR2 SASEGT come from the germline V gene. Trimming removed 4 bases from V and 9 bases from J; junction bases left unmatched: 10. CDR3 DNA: TGTGCCAGCAGTGCACCGGGACAGGGGGCGGTGGCGCAGTACTTC. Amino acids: CASSAPGQGAVAQYF.

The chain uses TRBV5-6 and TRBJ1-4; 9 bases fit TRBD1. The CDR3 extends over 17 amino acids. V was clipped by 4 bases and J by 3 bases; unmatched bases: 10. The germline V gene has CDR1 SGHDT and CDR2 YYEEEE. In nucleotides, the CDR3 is TGTGCCAGCAGCCTCCGGGACAGGGCTTTACCTAATGAAAAACTGTTTTTT. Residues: CASSLRDRALPNEKLFF.

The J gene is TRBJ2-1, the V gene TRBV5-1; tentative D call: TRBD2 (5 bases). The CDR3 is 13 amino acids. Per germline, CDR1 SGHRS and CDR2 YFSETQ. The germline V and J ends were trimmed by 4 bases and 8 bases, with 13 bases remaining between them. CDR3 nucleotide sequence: TGCGCCAGCAGCCTAACTAGTTTCGATGAGCAGTTCTTC. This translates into CASSLTSFDEQFF.

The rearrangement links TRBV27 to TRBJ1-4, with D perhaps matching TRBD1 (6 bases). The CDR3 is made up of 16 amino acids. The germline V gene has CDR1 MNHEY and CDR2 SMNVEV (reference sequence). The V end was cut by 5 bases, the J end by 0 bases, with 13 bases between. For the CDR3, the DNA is TGTGCCAGCAGTACCCGCGGACAGTCAACTAATGAAAAACTGTTTTTT. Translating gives CASSTRGQSTNEKLFF.

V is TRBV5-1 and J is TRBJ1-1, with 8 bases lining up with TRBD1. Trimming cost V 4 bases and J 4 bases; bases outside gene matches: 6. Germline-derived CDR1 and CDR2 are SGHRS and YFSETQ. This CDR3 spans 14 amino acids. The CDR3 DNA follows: TGCGCCAGCAGCCCTAGGACAGGGATCACTGAAGCTTTCTTT. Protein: CASSPRTGITEAFF.

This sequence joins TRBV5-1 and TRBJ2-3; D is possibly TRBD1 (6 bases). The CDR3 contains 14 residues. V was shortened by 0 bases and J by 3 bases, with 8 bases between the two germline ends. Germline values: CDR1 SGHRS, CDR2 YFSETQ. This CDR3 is CASSLGGPTDTQYF. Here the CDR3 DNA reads TGCGCCAGCAGCTTGGGGGGGCCGACAGATACGCAGTATTTT.

The DNA of the CDR3 is TGTGCCAGCTCACCCGCGACAGGGGCAGGCGACTATGGCTACACCTTC. Its protein product is CASSPATGAGDYGYTF. The chain carries TRBV18 and TRBJ1-2; 8 bases fit TRBD1. The CDR3 loop spans 16 amino acids. CDR1 and CDR2 from the germline V gene are KGHSH and LQKENI. J was trimmed by 3 bases and V by 3 bases; bases with no gene match: 9. Combining the CDR3 with reference TRBV18 and TRBJ1-2 gives the whole variable domain NAGVMQNPRHLVRRRGQEARLRCSPMKGHSHVYWYRQLPEEGLKFMVYLQKENIIDESGMPKERFSAEFPKEGPSILRIQQVVRGDSAAYFCASSPATGAGDYGYTFGSGTRLTVV.

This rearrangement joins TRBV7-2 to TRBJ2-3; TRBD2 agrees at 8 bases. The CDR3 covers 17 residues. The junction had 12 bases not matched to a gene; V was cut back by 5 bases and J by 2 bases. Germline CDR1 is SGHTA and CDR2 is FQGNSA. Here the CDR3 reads CASSVKGRGADTDTQYF. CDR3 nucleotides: TGTGCCAGCAGCGTGAAAGGGCGGGGGGCCGACACAGATACGCAGTATTTT.

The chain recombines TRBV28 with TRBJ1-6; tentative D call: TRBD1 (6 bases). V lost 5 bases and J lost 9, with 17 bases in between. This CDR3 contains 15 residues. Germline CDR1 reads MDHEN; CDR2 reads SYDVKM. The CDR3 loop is CASSILQGKGSPLHF. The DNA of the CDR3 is TGTGCCAGCAGTATCCTACAGGGAAAGGGTTCACCCCTCCACTTT.

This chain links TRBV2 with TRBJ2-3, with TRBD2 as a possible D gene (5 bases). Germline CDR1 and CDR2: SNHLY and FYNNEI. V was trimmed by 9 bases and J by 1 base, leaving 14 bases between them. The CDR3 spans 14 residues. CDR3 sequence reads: CARTAGVGTDTQYF. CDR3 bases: TGTGCCAGAACCGCGGGCGTCGGCACAGATACGCAGTATTTT.

The CDR3 is CASSLELAVETQYF. The CDR3 DNA follows: TGCGCCAGCAGCTTGGAACTAGCAGTAGAGACCCAGTACTTC. The chain combines TRBV5-1 with TRBJ2-5; D may be TRBD2 (6 bases). The V end lost 0 bases, the J end lost 4 bases, and 10 bases lay between the germline ends. This CDR3 is 14 amino acids long. Per germline, CDR1 SGHRS and CDR2 YFSETQ.